These T cell receptor beta chains were read from a single sample in a study of technical replicates of blood from a handful of donors. This table comes from immunoSEQ multiplex PCR, and its TCRdb copy is limited to in-frame clones, with some not included. The table lists tens of thousands of clones, just over 95% of them singletons. The sample consisted of T cells isolated from PBMCs. The receptors were gathered from a human donor in good health. Each CDR3 is given with its conserved first and last residue. A D gene is named only where the DNA matches it firmly. The listing skips clone size in some rows; elsewhere it reads once, few, many or a size class.

NA	16	TRBV10-1	NA	TRBJ2-7	TGCGCCAGCAGTGAGAAGGTGAGCGGGCTGACCTACGAGCAGTACTTC	CASSEKVSGLTYEQYF
NA	16	TRBV27	NA	TRBJ1-5	TGTGCCAGCAGTTCTCCCTCCCAGGGTGGCAATCAGCCCCAGCATTTT	CASSSPSQGGNQPQHF
TRBD2	12	TRBV6-5	NA	TRBJ2-7	TGTGCCAGCGCGGGGGACGCCGGGGAGCAGTACTTC	CASAGDAGEQYF
NA	12	TRBV7-9	NA	TRBJ1-4	TGTGCCAGCAGCTCCACAGGGCCAAAACTGTTTTTT	CASSSTGPKLFF
NA	11	TRBV30	once	TRBJ1-2	TGTGCCTGGGGTTTCGGGGGTGGCTACACCTTC	CAWGFGGGYTF
TRBD1	15	TRBV10-3	NA	TRBJ1-1	TGTGCCATCAGTGAGATAGCCGCAGGTTCAGGGGGAGTTTTCTTT	CAISEIAAGSGGVFF
NA	10	TRBV20-1	NA	TRBJ2-1	TGCAGTGCGACAGCCGATGAGCAGTTCTTC	CSATADEQFF
NA	14	TRBV28	NA	TRBJ1-2	TGTGCCAGCAGTTTACCAGGGGAGCACTATGGCTACACCTTC	CASSLPGEHYGYTF
TRBD1	14	TRBV12-5	once	TRBJ1-5	TGTGCTAGTGGTTTGTCGGCAGGGGGTCAGCCCCAGCATTTT	CASGLSAGGQPQHF
NA	13	TRBV18	NA	TRBJ2-5	TGTGCCAGCTCACCACAGGGGCAAGAGACCCAGTACTTC	CASSPQGQETQYF
NA	20	TRBV7-8	NA	TRBJ1-2	TGTGCCAGCAGCTTAGTCCCCCAAGGGACACCGCCCCAGGGGTTCTATGGCTACACCTTC	CASSLVPQGTPPQGFYGYTF
NA	11	TRBV28	NA	TRBJ1-1	TGTGCCAGCAGACGGGGGACTGAAGCTTTCTTT	CASRRGTEAFF
NA	13	TRBV28	NA	TRBJ1-2	TGTGCCAGCAGTTTACAGGGGAACTATGGCTACACCTTC	CASSLQGNYGYTF
TRBD1	13	TRBV5-1	NA	TRBJ2-7	TGCGCCAGCAGCGTGGACAGGGATAGGGAGCAGTACTTC	CASSVDRDREQYF
NA	11	TRBV5-4	NA	TRBJ1-2	TGTGCCAGCAGCTACAGGGATGGCTACACCTTC	CASSYRDGYTF
TRBD2	17	TRBV9	NA	TRBJ2-3	TGTGCCAGCAGCGTTAGTTCTAGCGGGAGGGAAACAGATACGCAGTATTTT	CASSVSSSGRETDTQYF
TRBD2	15	TRBV11-3	NA	TRBJ2-7	TGTGCCAGCAGTAAAAGCGGGAATAGGGACTACGAGCAGTACTTC	CASSKSGNRDYEQYF
TRBD1	15	TRBV7-9	NA	TRBJ2-7	TGTGCCAGCAGCTTAGAGGACAGGGAAATCAACGAGCAGTACTTC	CASSLEDREINEQYF
TRBD1	15	TRBV27	NA	TRBJ1-5	TGTGCCAGCAGTTTATACAGGGGGCTGAGTCAGCCCCAGCATTTT	CASSLYRGLSQPQHF
NA	15	TRBV7-7	NA	TRBJ2-3	TGTGCCAGCAGCTTATTAACGGGGAGCACAGATACGCAGTATTTT	CASSLLTGSTDTQYF
TRBD2	16	TRBV14	NA	TRBJ2-7	TGTGCCAGCAGCAACGAAGTTACTAGCGGGGAGTACGAGCAGTACTTC	CASSNEVTSGEYEQYF
NA	18	TRBV15	once	TRBJ2-7	TGTGCCACCAGCAGAGTGACAGGTTCTCTTTCAGCGGCCCAGGGGCAGTACTTC	CATSRVTGSLSAAQGQYF
TRBD2	16	TRBV7-3	NA	TRBJ2-1	TGTGCCAGCAGCTTAACGTCGGGGAGGGCCTACAATGAGCAGTTCTTC	CASSLTSGRAYNEQFF
TRBD2	15	TRBV7-8	NA	TRBJ2-3	TGTGCCAGCAGCTTACTAGCGGGAAGCACAGATACGCAGTATTTT	CASSLLAGSTDTQYF
TRBD2	16	TRBV6-6	NA	TRBJ2-1	TGTGCCAGCAGTTACTCATCTAGCGGGAATTACAATGAGCAGTTCTTC	CASSYSSSGNYNEQFF
NA	13	TRBV7-2	once	TRBJ1-1	TGTGCCAGCAGACAGACAGGCCACACTGAAGCTTTCTTT	CASRQTGHTEAFF
NA	13	TRBV28	NA	TRBJ1-2	TGTGCCAGCAGTAATACAGGGTCCTATGGCTACACCTTC	CASSNTGSYGYTF
NA	15	TRBV5-5	NA	TRBJ2-5	TGTGCCAGCAGCTTGGCGGGACTTGATCAAGAGACCCAGTACTTC	CASSLAGLDQETQYF
NA	16	TRBV5-1	NA	TRBJ2-3	TGCGCCAGCAGCTCCGAGGGAAGGTCGGGAGCTGATACGCAGTATTTT	CASSSEGRSGADTQYF
TRBD2	17	TRBV5-5	NA	TRBJ2-5	TGTGCCAGCAGCCCCACTAGCGGGAGGGCCTCGATAGAGACCCAGTACTTC	CASSPTSGRASIETQYF
NA	14	TRBV7-2	NA	TRBJ1-5	TGTGCCAGCAGCTTATACGGACTCGGTCAGCCCCAGCATTTT	CASSLYGLGQPQHF
NA	12	TRBV15	NA	TRBJ2-5	TGTGCCACCAGCATCCAACAAGAGACCCAGTACTTC	CATSIQQETQYF
TRBD1	13	TRBV2	NA	TRBJ1-2	TGTGCCAGCAGTCGGGGACAGAACTATGGCTACACCTTC	CASSRGQNYGYTF
TRBD2	15	TRBV19	many	TRBJ2-1	TGTGCCAGTAGTACCGGGACTAGCGCGAACAATGAGCAGTTCTTC	CASSTGTSANNEQFF
NA	12	TRBV12-5	NA	TRBJ2-5	TGTGCTAGTGGTTTGGTACCGGAGGCCCAGTACTTC	CASGLVPEAQYF
TRBD1	16	TRBV6-5	once	TRBJ1-5	TGTGCCAGCAGTTACCCCACAGGGGATAGCAATCAGCCCCAGCATTTT	CASSYPTGDSNQPQHF
NA	14	TRBV7-2	once	TRBJ1-5	TGTGCCAGCAGCTCCTCAGGAGGGTTGAGAGCCCAGCATTTT	CASSSSGGLRAQHF
NA	13	TRBV19	NA	TRBJ1-1	TGTGCCAGTAGTTTTGGGGGGTACACTGAAGCTTTCTTT	CASSFGGYTEAFF